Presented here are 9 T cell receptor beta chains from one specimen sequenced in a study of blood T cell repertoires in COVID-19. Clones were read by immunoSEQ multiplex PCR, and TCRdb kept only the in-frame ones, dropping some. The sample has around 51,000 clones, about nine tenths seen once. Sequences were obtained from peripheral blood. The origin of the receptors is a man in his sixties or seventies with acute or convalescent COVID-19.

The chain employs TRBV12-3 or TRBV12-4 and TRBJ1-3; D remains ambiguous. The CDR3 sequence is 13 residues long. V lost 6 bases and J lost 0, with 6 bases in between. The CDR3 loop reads CASRRDSGNTIYF. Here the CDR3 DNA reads TGTGCCAGCAGGCGGGACTCTGGAAACACCATATATTTT.

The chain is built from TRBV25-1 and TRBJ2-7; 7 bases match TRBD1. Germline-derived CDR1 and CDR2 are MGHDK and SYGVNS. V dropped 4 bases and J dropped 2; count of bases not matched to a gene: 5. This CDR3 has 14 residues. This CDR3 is CASSGWDRPYEQYF. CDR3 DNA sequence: TGTGCCAGCAGTGGATGGGACAGACCCTACGAGCAGTACTTC.

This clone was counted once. The CDR3 DNA sequence: TGTGCCAGCAGCCGGGGGACAGCCCGGAGGGGATATAATTCACCCCTCCACTTT. Amino acids: CASSRGTARRGYNSPLHF. The chain employs TRBV2 and TRBJ1-6; 7 bases map to TRBD1. The V gene's germline CDR1 is SNHLY and CDR2 FYNNEI. V shed 6 bases, J shed 4 bases, and the junction held 15 bases outside the gene matches. CDR3 length: 18 amino acids. Variable domain in full (rest from reference TRBV2 and TRBJ1-6): EPEVTQTPSHQVTQMGQEVILRCVPISNHLYFYWYRQILGQKVEFLVSFYNNEISEKSEIFDDQFSVERPDGSNFTLKIRSTKLEDSAMYFCASSRGTARRGYNSPLHFGNGTRLTVT.

The CDR3, as DNA: TGTGCCAGCACTGACAGGCAAAATTCACCCCTCCACTTT. Translating gives CASTDRQNSPLHF. The chain carries TRBV12-3 or TRBV12-4 and TRBJ1-6; maybe TRBD1 (6 bases). The CDR3 has 13 residues. Trimming removed 7 bases from V and 7 bases from J, with 11 bases in between.

CDR3 sequence reads: CASSIGTGGLRGAFF. The CDR3 coding sequence is TGTGCCAGCAGTATTGGGACAGGGGGCCTGAGGGGAGCTTTCTTT. V is TRBV27 and J is TRBJ1-1; 12 bases are a match to TRBD1. CDR1 MNHEY and CDR2 SMNVEV come from the germline V gene (reference sequence). The CDR3 is made up of 15 amino acids. Germline trimming cut 5 bases from V and 10 bases from J; bases unmatched to any gene: 11.

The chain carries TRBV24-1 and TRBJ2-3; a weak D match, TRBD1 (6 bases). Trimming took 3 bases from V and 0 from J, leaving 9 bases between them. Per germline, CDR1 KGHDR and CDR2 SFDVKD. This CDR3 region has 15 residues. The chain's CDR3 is CATSDRQASTDTQYF. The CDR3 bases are TGTGCCACCAGTGATCGACAGGCTAGCACAGATACGCAGTATTTT.

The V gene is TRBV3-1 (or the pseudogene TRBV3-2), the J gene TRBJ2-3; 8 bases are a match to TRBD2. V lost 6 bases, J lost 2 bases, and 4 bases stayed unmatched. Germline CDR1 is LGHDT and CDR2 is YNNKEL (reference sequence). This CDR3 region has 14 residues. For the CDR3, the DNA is TGTGCCAGCAGTCGAGCGGGGGCCACAGATACGCAGTATTTT. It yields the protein CASSRAGATDTQYF.

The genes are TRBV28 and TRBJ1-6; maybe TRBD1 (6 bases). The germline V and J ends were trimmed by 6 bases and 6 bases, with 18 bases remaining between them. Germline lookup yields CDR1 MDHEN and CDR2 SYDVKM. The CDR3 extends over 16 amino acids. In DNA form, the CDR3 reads TGTGCCAGCAGAAAACAGGGAGTGCACCTTAATTCACCCCTCCACTTT. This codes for CASRKQGVHLNSPLHF.

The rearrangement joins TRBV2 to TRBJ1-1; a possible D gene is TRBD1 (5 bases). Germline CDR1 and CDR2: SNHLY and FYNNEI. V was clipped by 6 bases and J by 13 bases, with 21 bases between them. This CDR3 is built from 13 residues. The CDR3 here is CASSERTVGGGFF. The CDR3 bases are TGTGCCAGCAGCGAGAGGACGGTGGGGGGAGGTTTCTTT.